This T cell receptor beta chain comes out of a study of blood T cells in healthy people across ages. Study-wide results and caveats: What prevented conclusive comparison of naive and antigen-experienced cells was that PBMCs were unsorted. It was not known whether donors were CMV positive (a possible confounder of expanded clonotype changes). While age rose, TCR beta diversity per million T cells dropped in a roughly linear way. The authors considered diversity estimates from one million T cells to be underestimates.

Regarding this clonotype: Its antigen remains unidentified.

For the second PCR, which ran for 7 to 11 cycles, a sample-barcoded 5' primer and a J-beta primer mix were used. Each CDR3 protein is one row after TCRdb ran MiXCR on the 5' RACE reads. The table has about 1.1 million distinct CDR3 sequences, roughly two fifths seen once; the top ten hold about an eighth. The origin of this receptor is a man aged 18 to 29 in good health. Source material: blood.

The CDR3 loop reads CASSEDFRSQPQHF. CDR3 DNA sequence: TGTGCCAGCAGTGAAGATTTTAGAAGTCAGCCCCAGCATTTT. The rearrangement links TRBV6-1 to TRBJ1-5; D gene ambiguous. Trimming removed 1 base from V and 6 bases from J, with 10 bases in between. CDR3 size: 14 residues. The germline gives CDR1 MNHNS, CDR2 SASEGT.